This T cell receptor beta chain emerged from a study of Ad26.COV2.S vaccination and SARS-CoV-2 variants. The treatment is: about 20 received Ad26.COV2.S at low or high dose, single or two shots; a few received placebo; per-sample allocation not given. Sampling happened 63 days after the first vaccine or placebo injection. In germline, CDR1 is SGDLS, CDR2 YYNGEE. The germline V and J ends were trimmed by 4 bases and 0 bases, with 10 bases remaining between them. The CDR3 contains 14 residues. Clones were sequenced by immunoSEQ multiplex PCR, and TCRdb holds only the in-frame ones, with some missing. The table has some 460,000 clones, roughly nine tenths seen once.

The starting material was peripheral blood, obtained in a trial of Ad26.COV2.S vaccine versus placebo. The sequence derives from a person between 18 and 65 years old who received the Ad26.COV2.S COVID-19 vaccine or a placebo. The J gene is TRBJ1-1, the V gene TRBV9, with unresolved D. The chain's CDR3 is CASSSNNMNTEAFF. The CDR3 nucleotides read TGTGCCAGCAGCTCTAATAACATGAACACTGAAGCTTTCTTT.